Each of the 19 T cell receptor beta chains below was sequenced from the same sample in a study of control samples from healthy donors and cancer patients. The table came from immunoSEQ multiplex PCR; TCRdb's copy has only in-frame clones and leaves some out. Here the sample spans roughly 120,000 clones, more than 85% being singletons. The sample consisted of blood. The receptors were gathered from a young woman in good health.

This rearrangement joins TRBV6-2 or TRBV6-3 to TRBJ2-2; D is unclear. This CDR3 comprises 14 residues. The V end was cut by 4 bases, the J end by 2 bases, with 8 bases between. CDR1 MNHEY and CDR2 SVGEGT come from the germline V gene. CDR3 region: CASSLPSNTGELFF. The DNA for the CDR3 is TGTGCCAGCAGTTTACCCAGTAACACCGGGGAGCTGTTTTTT.

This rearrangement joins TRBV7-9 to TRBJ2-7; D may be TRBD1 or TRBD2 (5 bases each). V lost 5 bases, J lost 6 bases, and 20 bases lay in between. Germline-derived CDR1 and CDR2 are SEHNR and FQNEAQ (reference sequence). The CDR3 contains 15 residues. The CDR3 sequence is CASSRAPGSIGEQYF. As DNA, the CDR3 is TGTGCCAGCAGCCGCGCCCCAGGGAGTATCGGCGAGCAGTACTTC.

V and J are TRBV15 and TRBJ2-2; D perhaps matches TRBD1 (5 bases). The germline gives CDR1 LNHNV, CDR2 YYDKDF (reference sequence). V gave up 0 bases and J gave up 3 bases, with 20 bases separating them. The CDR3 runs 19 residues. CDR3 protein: CATSRDSQRQLSDTGELFF. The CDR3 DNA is TGTGCCACCAGCAGAGATAGCCAACGACAGTTGTCGGACACCGGGGAGCTGTTTTTT.

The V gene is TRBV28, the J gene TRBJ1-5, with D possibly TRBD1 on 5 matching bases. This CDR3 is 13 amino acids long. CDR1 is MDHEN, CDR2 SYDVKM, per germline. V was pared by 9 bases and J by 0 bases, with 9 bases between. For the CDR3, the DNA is TGTGCCAGTAGGGGATATAGCAATCAGCCCCAGCATTTT. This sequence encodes CASRGYSNQPQHF.

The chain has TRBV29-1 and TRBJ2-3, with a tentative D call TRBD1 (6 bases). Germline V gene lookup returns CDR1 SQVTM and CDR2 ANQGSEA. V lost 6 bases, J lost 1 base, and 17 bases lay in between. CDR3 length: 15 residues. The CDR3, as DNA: TGCAGCGTGGACCCCGGGACACCGGGCACAGATACGCAGTATTTT. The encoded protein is CSVDPGTPGTDTQYF.

CDR3 nucleotides: TGTGCCAGCAGTAAACGGGGGGGTTCAAACAATGAGCAGTTCTTC. Translated, it gives CASSKRGGSNNEQFF. J is TRBJ2-1 and V is TRBV11-1, with 8 nucleotides matching TRBD2. After removal of 6 bases from V and 5 bases from J, the junction contained 9 bases not matched to a gene. The CDR3 runs 15 residues. Per the germline V gene, CDR1 is SGHAT and CDR2 is FQDESV (reference sequence).

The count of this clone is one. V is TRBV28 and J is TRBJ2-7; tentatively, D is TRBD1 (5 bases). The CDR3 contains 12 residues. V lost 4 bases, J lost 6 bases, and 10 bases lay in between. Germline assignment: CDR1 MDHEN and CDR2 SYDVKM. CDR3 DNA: TGTGCCAGCAGTTATCAAAGGGGCGAGCAGTACTTC. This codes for CASSYQRGEQYF.

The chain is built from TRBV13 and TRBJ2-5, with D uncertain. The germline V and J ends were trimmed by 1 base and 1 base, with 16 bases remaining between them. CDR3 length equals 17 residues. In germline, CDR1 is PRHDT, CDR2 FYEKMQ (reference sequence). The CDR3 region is CASSLASRQVGQETQYF. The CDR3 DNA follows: TGTGCCAGCAGCTTAGCATCCCGTCAGGTTGGCCAAGAGACCCAGTACTTC.

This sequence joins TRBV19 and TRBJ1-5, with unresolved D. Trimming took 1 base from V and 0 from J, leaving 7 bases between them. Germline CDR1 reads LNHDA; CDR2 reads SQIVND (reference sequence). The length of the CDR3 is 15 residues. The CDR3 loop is CASSIVLNSNQPQHF. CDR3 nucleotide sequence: TGTGCCAGTAGTATAGTACTCAATAGCAATCAGCCCCAGCATTTT. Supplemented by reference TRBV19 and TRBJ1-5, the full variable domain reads DGGITQSPKYLFRKEGQNVTLSCEQNLNHDAMYWYRQDPGQGLRLIYYSQIVNDFQKGDIAEGYSVSREKKESFPLTVTSAQKNPTAFYLCASSIVLNSNQPQHFGDGTRLSIL.

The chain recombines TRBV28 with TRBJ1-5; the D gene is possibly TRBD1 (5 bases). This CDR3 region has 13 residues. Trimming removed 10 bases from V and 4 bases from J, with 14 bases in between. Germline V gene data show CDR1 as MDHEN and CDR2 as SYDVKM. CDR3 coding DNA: TGTGCCACCAGGGCGCAATGGAATCAGCCCCAGCATTTT. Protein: CATRAQWNQPQHF.

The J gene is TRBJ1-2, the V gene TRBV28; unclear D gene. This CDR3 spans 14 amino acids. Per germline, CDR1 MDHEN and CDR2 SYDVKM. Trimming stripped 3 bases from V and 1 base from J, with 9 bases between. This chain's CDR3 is CASSLESRNYGYTF. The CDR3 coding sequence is TGTGCCAGCAGTTTGGAATCCCGTAACTATGGCTACACCTTC.

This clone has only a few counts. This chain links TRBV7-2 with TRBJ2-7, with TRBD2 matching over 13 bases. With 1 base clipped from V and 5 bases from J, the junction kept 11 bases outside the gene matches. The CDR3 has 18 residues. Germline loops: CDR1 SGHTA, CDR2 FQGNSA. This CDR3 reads CASSLVWAGLAGANEQYF. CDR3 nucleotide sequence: TGTGCCAGCAGCTTAGTGTGGGCAGGACTAGCGGGAGCCAACGAGCAGTACTTC.

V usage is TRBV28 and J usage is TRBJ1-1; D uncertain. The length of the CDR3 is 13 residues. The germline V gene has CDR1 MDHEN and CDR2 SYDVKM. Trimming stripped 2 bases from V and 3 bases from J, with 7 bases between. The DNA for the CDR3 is TGTGCCAGCAGTTTAAGGGTAGACACTGAAGCTTTCTTT. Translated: CASSLRVDTEAFF. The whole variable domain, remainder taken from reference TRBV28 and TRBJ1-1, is DVKVTQSSRYLVKRTGEKVFLECVQDMDHENMFWYRQDPGLGLRLIYFSYDVKMKEKGDIPEGYSVSREKKERFSLILESASTNQTSMYLCASSLRVDTEAFFGQGTRLTVV.

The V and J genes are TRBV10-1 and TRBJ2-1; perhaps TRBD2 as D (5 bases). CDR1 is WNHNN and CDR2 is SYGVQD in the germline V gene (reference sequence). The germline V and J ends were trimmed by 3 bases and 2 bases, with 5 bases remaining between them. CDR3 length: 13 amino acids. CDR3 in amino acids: CASSDGAYNEQFF. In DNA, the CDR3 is TGCGCCAGCAGTGACGGGGCCTACAATGAGCAGTTCTTC.

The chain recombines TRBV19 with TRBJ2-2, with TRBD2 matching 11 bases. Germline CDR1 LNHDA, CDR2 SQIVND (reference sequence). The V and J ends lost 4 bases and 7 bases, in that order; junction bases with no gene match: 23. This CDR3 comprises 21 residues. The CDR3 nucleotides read TGTGCCAGTAGTAAGGAGAGCGTTGGACTAGCGGGTCCCTTGGTGGTCGGGGAGCTGTTTTTT. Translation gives CASSKESVGLAGPLVVGELFF.

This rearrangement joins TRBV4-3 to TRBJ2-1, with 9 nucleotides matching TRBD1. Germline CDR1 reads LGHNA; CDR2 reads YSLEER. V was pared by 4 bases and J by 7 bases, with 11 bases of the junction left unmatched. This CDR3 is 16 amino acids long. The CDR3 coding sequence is TGCGCCAGCAGCCTCCGTGCCCGACAGGGGGGGAATGAGCAGTTCTTC. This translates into CASSLRARQGGNEQFF.

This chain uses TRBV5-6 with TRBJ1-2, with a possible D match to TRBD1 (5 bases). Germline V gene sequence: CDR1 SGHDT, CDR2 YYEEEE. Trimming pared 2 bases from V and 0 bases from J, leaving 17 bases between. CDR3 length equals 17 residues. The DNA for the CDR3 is TGTGCCAGCAGCTTTGTTGGGGCCCAGGACCCTAACTATGGCTACACCTTC. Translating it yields CASSFVGAQDPNYGYTF.

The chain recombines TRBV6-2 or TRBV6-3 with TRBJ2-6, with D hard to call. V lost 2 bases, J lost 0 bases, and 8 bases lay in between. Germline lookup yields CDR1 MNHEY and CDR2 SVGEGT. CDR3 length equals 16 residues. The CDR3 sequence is CASSYEEPSGANVLTF. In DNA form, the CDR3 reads TGTGCCAGCAGTTACGAAGAACCCTCTGGGGCCAACGTCCTGACTTTC.

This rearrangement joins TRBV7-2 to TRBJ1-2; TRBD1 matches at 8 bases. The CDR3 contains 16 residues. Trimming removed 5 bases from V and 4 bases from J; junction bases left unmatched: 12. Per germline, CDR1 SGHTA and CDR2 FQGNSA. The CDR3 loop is CASSPEPGQGSYGYTF. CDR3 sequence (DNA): TGTGCCAGCAGCCCTGAACCCGGACAGGGCTCCTATGGCTACACCTTC.